Shown below are 23 T cell receptor beta chains from a single sample sequenced in a study of molecular identifiers for immune sequencing clone quantification. TCRdb reprocessed the PCR reads with MiXCR, giving one entry per CDR3 protein. This table holds some 320,000 distinct CDR3 sequences, about a fifth found once. Sequencing was performed on naive CD8+ T cells from blood, with Jurkat cell RNA spiked in. As for subset: FACS-sorted CD8+CD4-CCR7+CD45RA+ naive T cells. These receptors were collected from a human donor in good health. Some libraries in this study had Jurkat cell RNA spiked in.

This clonotype was found many times. The V and J genes are TRBV7-9 and TRBJ1-1; D ambiguous. The V end lost 5 bases, the J end lost 5 bases, and 12 bases lay between the germline ends. This CDR3 is built from 13 residues. Germline V gene lookup returns CDR1 SEHNR and CDR2 FQNEAQ (reference sequence). The CDR3 region is CASSPGPGTEAFF. The DNA for the CDR3 is TGTGCCAGCAGCCCCGGTCCTGGGACTGAAGCTTTCTTT.

Concerning this clonotype: This may be a read error, as it is one base from a much larger clone. The J gene is TRBJ2-7, the V gene TRBV20-1; D gene uncertain. The V end lost 6 bases, the J end lost 0 bases, and 12 bases lay between the germline ends. CDR3 length equals 13 residues. The V gene's germline CDR1 is DFQATT and CDR2 SNEGSKA (reference sequence). CDR3 bases: TGCAGTGCCACTACCGAGACCTCCTACGAGCAGTACTTC. This sequence encodes CSATTETSYEQYF.

This clonotype was found a few times. The chain employs TRBV7-8 and TRBJ2-3; 10 nucleotides agree with TRBD1. This CDR3 has 15 residues. From germline, CDR1 is SGHVS and CDR2 FQNEAQ. Trimming removed 4 bases from V and 3 bases from J; junction bases left unmatched: 4. DNA for the CDR3: TGTGCCAGCAGCTCGGGACAGGGGCTAACAGATACGCAGTATTTT. Amino acids: CASSSGQGLTDTQYF. The full variable domain, its missing parts supplied by reference TRBV7-8 and TRBJ2-3, is GAGVSQSPRYKVAKRGQDVALRCDPISGHVSLFWYQQALGQGPEFLTYFQNEAQLDKSGLPSDRFFAERPEGSVSTLKIQRTQQEDSAVYLCASSSGQGLTDTQYFGPGTRLTVL.

This clonotype showed up many times. V gene TRBV7-9 combines with J gene TRBJ1-1; TRBD1 matches at 9 bases. J was trimmed by 5 bases and V by 4 bases; bases with no gene match: 5. This CDR3 has 14 residues. CDR1 and CDR2 from the germline V gene are SEHNR and FQNEAQ (reference sequence). DNA of the CDR3: TGTGCCAGCAGCTCTACAGGGGGCCTAACTGAAGCTTTCTTT. Translated: CASSSTGGLTEAFF.

This clonotype was recorded at least ten times. This rearrangement joins TRBV4-2 to TRBJ2-7, with unresolved D. V was trimmed by 1 base and J by 2 bases, leaving 9 bases between them. Per germline, CDR1 LGHNA and CDR2 YNFKEQ. CDR3 length equals 14 residues. CDR3 sequence (DNA): TGTGCCAGCAGCCAAGGACTGGGCACCTACGAGCAGTACTTC. Amino acid sequence: CASSQGLGTYEQYF.

This clonotype turned up a few times. The V call is TRBV7-9, the J call TRBJ2-7; 9 nucleotides agree with TRBD1. Germline loops: CDR1 SEHNR, CDR2 FQNEAQ (reference sequence). This CDR3 has 15 residues. J lost 5 bases, V lost 4 bases, and 9 bases had no gene match. CDR3 protein: CASSSPGQGWHEQYF. CDR3 in DNA: TGTGCCAGCAGCTCACCGGGACAGGGATGGCACGAGCAGTACTTC.

As to this clonotype: A read error may be the cause here, since a much bigger clone is one base away. This chain links TRBV6-5 with TRBJ2-7; no firm D call. The CDR3 contains 15 residues. The ends were cut back, 2 bases at V and 6 bases at J, with 17 bases in the middle. The V gene's germline CDR1 is MNHEY and CDR2 SVGAGI. CDR3 in DNA: TGTGCCAGCAGTTACCTTGCATGGGGTCCCCCCGAGCAGTACTTC. The encoded protein is CASSYLAWGPPEQYF.

The chain combines TRBV20-1 with TRBJ1-5, with TRBD1 as a possible D gene (6 bases). CDR1 and CDR2 (germline): DFQATT, SNEGSKA (reference sequence). CDR3 length: 14 residues. The V end was cut by 3 bases, the J end by 4 bases, with 13 bases between. In nucleotides, the CDR3 is TGCAGTGCTAGTTATCCAGGGGAAAATCAGCCCCAGCATTTT. Protein product: CSASYPGENQPQHF.

Ten or more counts support this clonotype. The chain carries TRBV4-3 and TRBJ2-2; tentatively, D is TRBD2 (6 bases). CDR1 LGHNA and CDR2 YSLEER come from the germline V gene. The CDR3 has 15 residues. V was pared by 0 bases and J by 5 bases, with 10 bases between. In nucleotides, the CDR3 is TGCGCCAGCAGCCAAGATTTAGCGGTTACCGGGGAGCTGTTTTTT. Translating it yields CASSQDLAVTGELFF.

In its sample, this clonotype was seen many times. J is TRBJ1-1 and V is TRBV30, with D possibly TRBD1 on 5 matching bases. Germline CDR1 is GTSNPN and CDR2 is SVGIG (reference sequence). V was pared by 2 bases and J by 4 bases, with 17 bases between. The CDR3 is 15 residues long. The CDR3 protein is CAWSYSGQPLTEAFF. DNA for the CDR3: TGTGCCTGGAGTTACTCCGGACAACCCCTCACTGAAGCTTTCTTT.

About this clonotype: Since a much larger clone is just one base distant, this may be a read error. Since no conserved phenylalanine or tryptophan closes the CDR3, a read error is the likely cause. This chain connects TRBV6-6 to TRBJ2-7; D possibly corresponds to TRBD1 (6 bases). Deletions cut 2 bases from V and 6 bases from J, with 14 bases between. This CDR3 is built from 14 residues. CDR1 MNHNY and CDR2 SVGAGI come from the germline V gene (reference sequence). The CDR3 region has the DNA TGTGCCAGCAGTTACCACAGGGAGCAGGTCGAGCAGTACATC. It encodes CASSYHREQVEQYI.

This clonotype showed up many times. This chain joins TRBV7-2 and TRBJ2-1, with 13 bases lining up with TRBD2. This CDR3 has 19 amino acids. The junction had 13 bases not matched to a gene; V was cut back by 4 bases and J by 4 bases. CDR1 and CDR2 from the germline V gene are SGHTA and FQGNSA. CDR3 DNA: TGTGCCAGCAGCTACGCGTGGACTAGCGGGGGAGCAAATTACAATGAGCAGTTCTTC. It yields the protein CASSYAWTSGGANYNEQFF.

This clonotype was seen ten or more times. The chain carries TRBV9 and TRBJ2-7; D is uncertain. Trimming removed 4 bases from V and 0 bases from J, with 11 bases in between. Germline V gene sequence: CDR1 SGDLS, CDR2 YYNGEE. The CDR3 covers 14 residues. This chain's CDR3 is CASSPMADSYEQYF. The CDR3 nucleotides are TGTGCCAGCAGCCCCATGGCCGACTCCTACGAGCAGTACTTC.

This clonotype was detected many times. This chain uses TRBV5-1 with TRBJ1-1; 7 bases map to TRBD1. CDR3 length: 14 amino acids. With V trimmed by 4 bases and J by 2 bases, 5 bases remained unmatched. The germline V gene encodes CDR1 SGHRS and CDR2 YFSETQ. The CDR3 loop is CASSIGTANTEAFF. The CDR3 DNA follows: TGCGCCAGCAGCATCGGGACAGCTAACACTGAAGCTTTCTTT.

This clonotype was counted at least ten times. The V gene is TRBV5-1, the J gene TRBJ2-3; D gene ambiguous. V gave up 0 bases and J gave up 0 bases, with 8 bases separating them. The germline V gene encodes CDR1 SGHRS and CDR2 YFSETQ. The CDR3 consists of 15 residues. In DNA form, the CDR3 reads TGCGCCAGCAGCTTGGACATTAGTAGCACAGATACGCAGTATTTT. It specifies CASSLDISSTDTQYF.

On this clonotype itself: A much larger clone sits a single nucleotide away, making a read error possible. The chain has TRBV7-3 and TRBJ2-1; 8 nucleotides agree with TRBD2. Germline V gives CDR1 SGHTA, CDR2 FQGTGA. The CDR3 consists of 17 residues. The V and J ends lost 5 bases and 2 bases, in that order; junction bases with no gene match: 11. The CDR3 protein is CASSPFGGEMTYNEQFF. The CDR3, as DNA: TGTGCCAGCAGCCCCTTCGGGGGGGAAATGACCTACAATGAGCAGTTCTTC.

This clonotype showed up many times. The V and J genes are TRBV7-9 and TRBJ2-1; D is unresolved. Germline V CDR1 and CDR2: SEHNR, FQNEAQ (reference sequence). The CDR3 runs 16 residues. V was trimmed by 2 bases and J by 0 bases, leaving 11 bases between them. CDR3 protein: CASSLLRVSSYNEQFF. The CDR3 DNA reads TGTGCCAGCAGCTTATTACGGGTTAGCTCCTACAATGAGCAGTTCTTC.

V usage is TRBV2 and J usage is TRBJ2-7; no firm D call. This CDR3 is built from 13 residues. V lost 10 bases, J lost 0 bases, and 13 bases lay in between. Germline loops: CDR1 SNHLY, CDR2 FYNNEI. CDR3 sequence (DNA): TGTGCCATCTATTTCACAGACTCCTACGAGCAGTACTTC. It yields the protein CAIYFTDSYEQYF.

A remark on this clonotype: A much larger clone lies one base from this, so it may be a read error. The chain recombines TRBV12-3 or TRBV12-4 with TRBJ2-7; the D gene could be TRBD1 or TRBD2 (6 bases each). This CDR3 comprises 13 residues. The CDR3 bases are TGTGCCTGCAGTTTAGGGGGGCCCCACGAGCAGTACTTC. Residues: CACSLGGPHEQYF.

This clonotype was detected only a few times. This sequence joins TRBV7-9 and TRBJ2-7; D unresolved. Germline CDR1 is SEHNR and CDR2 is FQNEAQ (reference sequence). The CDR3 has 14 amino acids. The germline V and J ends were trimmed by 5 bases and 2 bases, with 13 bases remaining between them. CDR3 coding DNA: TGTGCCAGCAGCCCCGATGATGGACCCTACGAGCAGTACTTC. This translates into CASSPDDGPYEQYF.

DNA of the CDR3: TGTGCCTGGAGTGCCCGACCGGGAAACAATGAGCAGTTCTTC. Translating gives CAWSARPGNNEQFF. The V gene is TRBV30, the J gene TRBJ2-1, with D possibly TRBD2 on 5 matching bases. The CDR3 has 14 amino acids. Germline V gives CDR1 GTSNPN, CDR2 SVGIG (reference sequence). Trimming removed 1 base from V and 5 bases from J, with 12 bases in between.

In the case of this clonotype: This could be a read error, since a much larger clone is one nucleotide away. The chain combines TRBV7-9 with TRBJ2-5, with D hard to call. This CDR3 is built from 12 residues. Looked up from germline, CDR1 is SEHNR and CDR2 is FQNEAQ (reference sequence). V gave up 5 bases and J gave up 7 bases, with 11 bases separating them. CDR3 in DNA: TGTGCCAGCAGCCGGACCCCAGGGACCCAGTACTTC. Translation gives CASSRTPGTQYF.

The chain combines TRBV7-9 with TRBJ2-5, with a weak D call TRBD2 (5 bases). Germline V gene data show CDR1 as SEHNR and CDR2 as FQNEAQ (reference sequence). V lost 0 bases, J lost 1 base, and 18 bases lay in between. This CDR3 is built from 18 residues. In DNA form, the CDR3 reads TGTGCCAGCAGCTTAGCAGCAGCTAGCCTTCCACCCCAAGAGACCCAGTACTTC. Translated: CASSLAAASLPPQETQYF.